The clone carrying this TCR beta chain was recorded a few times. As yet, its antigen is unknown. The data were obtained in a study of T-cell memory formation after mild COVID-19. Study outcomes and limitations: Within pre-infection memory, some responding clones were found, suggesting cross-reactive memory joined.

Germline assignment: CDR1 MNHNS and CDR2 SASEGT. Losses at the gene ends were 1 base for V and 7 bases for J; bases not matched to a gene: 7. The CDR3 consists of 16 residues. A single record per CDR3 protein comes from TCRdb applying MiXCR to the 5' RACE reads. The repertoire holds roughly 240,000 distinct CDR3 sequences, with 15% to 20% as singletons. Sequenced material: PBMCs or a T cell subset sorted from them (not recorded which). V usage is TRBV6-1 and J usage is TRBJ1-6, with TRBD1 matching 7 bases. This clonotype was obtained from a man in his late teens or twenties who had mild COVID-19 (a few samples of this study predate the infection). Cell type and time point are not known. CDR3 in amino acids: CASSEVFGQENSPLHF. CDR3 DNA sequence: TGTGCCAGCAGTGAAGTTTTCGGACAGGAGAATTCACCCCTCCACTTT.